These 32 T cell receptor beta chains originate from one sample sequenced in a study of identical twins (dated by TCRdb to the mid-2010s). Library preparation was by 5' RACE. TCRdb lists the instrument as Illumina HiSeq 2000. In-frame beta chains were kept once TCRdb had trimmed the public reads at Q25 with fastp and called clones with MiXCR. Rows are combined by CDR3 protein, so each entry shows the most common genes and DNA. Here the sample has just over 450,000 distinct CDR3 sequences; approximately 15% occur a single time. The top ten constitute about 0.53% of the sample. These data were also reused for a study on yellow fever vaccine responses in identical twins.

Specimen: CD4+ T cells sorted from blood. The receptors here all came from a woman between 18 and 29 years old in good health.

This clonotype was seen a few times. V is TRBV7-2 and J is TRBJ2-1; D uncertain. The CDR3 totals 14 residues. CDR1 and CDR2 (germline): SGHTA, FQGNSA. Trimming pared 5 bases from V and 5 bases from J, leaving 13 bases between. The DNA of the CDR3 is TGTGCCAGCAGCCTGACGGTTTCAAACAATGAGCAGTTCTTC. This codes for CASSLTVSNNEQFF.

This clonotype appeared many times. The rearrangement joins TRBV10-1 to TRBJ1-2; perhaps TRBD1 as D (5 bases). This CDR3 contains 12 residues. V was pared by 8 bases and J by 1 base, with 8 bases between. Germline-derived CDR1 and CDR2 are WNHNN and SYGVQD (reference sequence). The CDR3 reads CASSDSNYGYTF. The CDR3 region has the DNA TGCGCCAGCTCCGACAGTAACTATGGCTACACCTTC.

The rearrangement links TRBV4-1 to TRBJ2-5; tentative D call: TRBD1 (5 bases). Per germline, CDR1 MGHRA and CDR2 YSYEKL. This CDR3 comprises 14 residues. V lost 3 bases and J 2 bases, leaving 10 bases between the germline ends. The CDR3 bases are TGCGCCAGCAGCCACCAGGGTTATCAAGAGACCCAGTACTTC. Encoded protein: CASSHQGYQETQYF.

The genes are TRBV7-9 and TRBJ2-7, with 13 nucleotides matching TRBD2. Germline CDR1 is SEHNR and CDR2 is FQNEAQ (reference sequence). The CDR3 is 15 amino acids. Trimming cost V 5 bases and J 7 bases; bases outside gene matches: 8. The CDR3 bases are TGTGCCAGCAGCACCGGACTAGCGGGAGTAGGGGAGCAGTACTTC. Protein product: CASSTGLAGVGEQYF.

The chain links TRBV20-1 to TRBJ2-1; D gene unclear. The germline V and J ends were trimmed by 5 bases and 2 bases, with 13 bases remaining between them. This CDR3 has 14 amino acids. The germline gives CDR1 DFQATT, CDR2 SNEGSKA (reference sequence). The CDR3 DNA reads as TGCAGTGCTGCGAACAGTCTCGCCTACAATGAGCAGTTCTTC. Protein sequence: CSAANSLAYNEQFF.

This clonotype came up a few times. This chain joins TRBV4-3 and TRBJ2-1, with D uncertain. Between the trimmed V and J ends, which lost 1 base and 9 bases, there was a span of 10 bases. This CDR3 spans 13 amino acids. Germline values: CDR1 LGHNA, CDR2 YSLEER. CDR3 in amino acids: CASSQAYSPEQFF. DNA of the CDR3: TGCGCCAGCAGCCAAGCTTACTCACCTGAGCAGTTCTTC.

This clonotype was recorded a few times. The chain carries TRBV6-1 and TRBJ1-2; the D is unclear. Trimming cost V 5 bases and J 6 bases, with 22 bases left between them. The germline V gene has CDR1 MNHNS and CDR2 SASEGT. The CDR3 has 16 residues. The CDR3 sequence: CASSRFIRGANHGYTF. The CDR3 DNA follows: TGTGCCAGCAGTCGGTTTATACGGGGTGCCAACCATGGCTACACCTTC.

The gene calls are TRBV7-9 and TRBJ1-1; 8 nucleotides agree with TRBD1. The CDR3 covers 15 residues. With 3 bases clipped from V and 6 bases from J, the junction kept 9 bases outside the gene matches. From germline, CDR1 is SEHNR and CDR2 FQNEAQ (reference sequence). The CDR3 spells CASSFEGQGGAEAFF. The CDR3 nucleotides read TGTGCCAGCAGCTTCGAAGGACAGGGAGGGGCTGAAGCTTTCTTT.

This sequence joins TRBV7-2 and TRBJ2-7; the D gene could be TRBD1 or TRBD2 (5 bases each). There are 13 residues in the CDR3. Trimming shortened V by 6 bases and J by 6 bases, and 15 bases separated the two germline ends. CDR1 is SGHTA and CDR2 is FQGNSA in the germline V gene. The CDR3 here is CASRLHPGPEQYF. The CDR3, as DNA: TGTGCCAGCAGACTCCATCCGGGACCCGAGCAGTACTTC. The full variable domain, rest sourced from reference TRBV7-2 and TRBJ2-7, is GAGVSQSPSNKVTEKGKDVELRCDPISGHTALYWYRQSLGQGLEFLIYFQGNSAPDKSGLPSDRFSAERTGGSVSTLTIQRTQQEDSAVYLCASRLHPGPEQYFGPGTRLTVT.

Only a few counts were recorded for this clonotype. This chain joins TRBV29-1 and TRBJ2-1; D is perhaps TRBD2 (6 bases). This CDR3 is built from 13 residues. Trimming left V 2 bases short and J 9 bases short, with 14 bases between. Looked up from germline, CDR1 is SQVTM and CDR2 is ANQGSEA. The CDR3 bases are TGCAGCGTTGAACCTCTGGGAGCGGGTGAGCAGTTCTTC. Protein: CSVEPLGAGEQFF.

This rearrangement joins TRBV6-1 to TRBJ2-7, with 11 bases identical to TRBD2. The CDR3 totals 15 residues. Germline assignment: CDR1 MNHNS and CDR2 SASEGT. J was trimmed by 2 bases and V by 5 bases; bases with no gene match: 5. The CDR3 is CASSIAGGPTYEQYF. In DNA form, the CDR3 reads TGTGCCAGCAGTATAGCGGGGGGGCCAACCTACGAGCAGTACTTC.

This clonotype was counted a few times. This chain links TRBV18 with TRBJ1-4, with D unclear. V lost 8 bases to trimming and J lost 5 bases, with 12 bases between them. Per germline, CDR1 KGHSH and CDR2 LQKENI. The CDR3 is 13 residues long. The CDR3 sequence is CASQARRNEKLFF. As DNA, the CDR3 is TGTGCCAGCCAGGCCAGGAGGAATGAAAAACTGTTTTTT.

This clonotype was counted many times. J is TRBJ2-7 and V is TRBV5-1; D gene ambiguous. The CDR3 contains 12 residues. Trimming shortened V by 4 bases and J by 2 bases, and 7 bases separated the two germline ends. Per germline, CDR1 SGHRS and CDR2 YFSETQ. CDR3 bases: TGCGCCAGCAGCAAAGGAACCTACGAGCAGTACTTC. This codes for CASSKGTYEQYF. Full variable domain (outside the CDR3, taken from reference TRBV5-1 and TRBJ2-7): KAGVTQTPRYLIKTRGQQVTLSCSPISGHRSVSWYQQTPGQGLQFLFEYFSETQRNKGNFPGRFSGRQFSNSRSEMNVSTLELGDSALYLCASSKGTYEQYFGPGTRLTVT.

This sequence joins TRBV6-1 and TRBJ1-2; D gene uncertain. The germline gives CDR1 MNHNS, CDR2 SASEGT. There are 14 residues in the CDR3. Trimming removed 5 bases from V and 1 base from J, with 11 bases in between. CDR3 loop: CASSSPAYNYGYTF. For the CDR3, the DNA is TGTGCCAGCAGTAGCCCAGCCTATAACTATGGCTACACCTTC.

The V and J genes are TRBV27 and TRBJ2-4; D possibly corresponds to TRBD1 (6 bases). Germline CDR1 is MNHEY and CDR2 is SMNVEV (reference sequence). This CDR3 is 13 amino acids long. Trimming stripped 5 bases from V and 7 bases from J, with 12 bases between. CDR3 loop: CASSPSQGNIQYF. The DNA of the CDR3 is TGTGCCAGCAGTCCTTCTCAGGGGAACATTCAGTACTTC.

This clonotype occurred a few times. The rearrangement links TRBV5-5 to TRBJ2-1; D unclear. The CDR3 has 13 residues. Germline CDR1 is SGHKS and CDR2 is YYEKEE (reference sequence). Trimming removed 4 bases at V and 5 bases at J, with 10 bases between. CDR3 coding DNA: TGTGCCAGCAGCCTCACCCCGGACAATGAGCAGTTCTTC. Protein sequence: CASSLTPDNEQFF.

The V gene is TRBV6-1, the J gene TRBJ2-1; D uncertain. There are 12 residues in the CDR3. Trimming took 4 bases from V and 8 from J, leaving 9 bases between them. Per the germline V gene, CDR1 is MNHNS and CDR2 is SASEGT. This CDR3 is CASSGRFDEQFF. The CDR3 coding sequence is TGTGCCAGCAGTGGACGTTTCGATGAGCAGTTCTTC.

This clonotype was detected many times. The CDR3 coding sequence is TGTGCCAGCAGTCCAGGGACAGCCAATCAGCCCCAGCATTTT. Residues: CASSPGTANQPQHF. The chain has TRBV28 and TRBJ1-5, with 7 bases matching TRBD1. Germline CDR1 reads MDHEN; CDR2 reads SYDVKM. Trimming removed 5 bases from V and 3 bases from J; junction bases left unmatched: 4. This CDR3 contains 14 residues.

V is TRBV28 and J is TRBJ2-7; 8 positions agree with TRBD1. The CDR3 length is 14 residues. Per germline, CDR1 MDHEN and CDR2 SYDVKM. J was trimmed by 6 bases and V by 10 bases; bases with no gene match: 14. The CDR3 region has the DNA TGTGCCACCAACCGGGACAGGCGGAATAGCGAGCAGTACTTC. Translating gives CATNRDRRNSEQYF.

This clonotype was observed a few times. The chain couples TRBV24-1 to TRBJ1-5; 7 bases match TRBD1. Germline values: CDR1 KGHDR, CDR2 SFDVKD. After removal of 4 bases from V and 1 base from J, the junction contained 6 bases not matched to a gene. The CDR3 is 16 residues long. The CDR3 coding sequence is TGTGCCACCAGTGAATCGTCAGGGGGAAGCAATCAGCCCCAGCATTTT. It codes for CATSESSGGSNQPQHF.

V and J are TRBV7-2 and TRBJ2-1; 10 bases align to TRBD2. Trimming cost V 5 bases and J 7 bases; bases outside gene matches: 11. CDR1 SGHTA and CDR2 FQGNSA come from the germline V gene. The CDR3 is made up of 16 amino acids. The CDR3 here is CASSQGAAGGENEQFF. The CDR3 DNA is TGTGCCAGCAGCCAGGGGGCAGCGGGAGGGGAGAATGAGCAGTTCTTC. The full variable domain, its missing parts supplied by reference TRBV7-2 and TRBJ2-1, is GAGVSQSPSNKVTEKGKDVELRCDPISGHTALYWYRQSLGQGLEFLIYFQGNSAPDKSGLPSDRFSAERTGGSVSTLTIQRTQQEDSAVYLCASSQGAAGGENEQFFGPGTRLTVL.

V is TRBV5-1 and J is TRBJ2-5, with 10 bases lining up with TRBD2. CDR3 length: 15 amino acids. The germline CDR1 and CDR2 sequences are SGHRS and YFSETQ. V dropped 2 bases and J dropped 5; count of bases not matched to a gene: 6. The CDR3 loop reads CASSLSGGAGETQYF. In DNA, the CDR3 is TGCGCCAGCAGCTTAAGCGGGGGGGCCGGGGAGACCCAGTACTTC.

The V gene is TRBV9, the J gene TRBJ2-1, with 7 positions matching TRBD1. Per germline, CDR1 SGDLS and CDR2 YYNGEE. The CDR3 runs to 14 residues. After removal of 4 bases from V and 9 bases from J, the junction contained 10 bases not matched to a gene. Written as DNA, the CDR3 is TGTGCCAGCAGCCCCGGGACAGTTATTGGTGAGCAGTTCTTC. Translated, it gives CASSPGTVIGEQFF.

This sequence joins TRBV6-1 and TRBJ1-1; 7 positions agree with TRBD1. The CDR3 runs to 14 residues. The junction had 6 bases not matched to a gene; V was cut back by 6 bases and J by 2 bases. Germline V gene sequence: CDR1 MNHNS, CDR2 SASEGT. The CDR3 reads CASSPRDSNTEAFF. The DNA for the CDR3 is TGTGCCAGCAGCCCCCGGGACAGCAACACTGAAGCTTTCTTT.

This clonotype has a count of ten or more. The V gene is TRBV29-1, the J gene TRBJ2-5; no firm D call. The CDR3 totals 11 residues. Germline CDR1 and CDR2: SQVTM and ANQGSEA. The germline V and J ends were trimmed by 1 base and 6 bases, with 6 bases remaining between them. CDR3 bases: TGCAGCGTTGAAGGGATGCAGACCCAGTACTTC. Protein: CSVEGMQTQYF.

This clonotype has more than one count but fewer than ten. The rearrangement uses TRBV25-1 and TRBJ1-4; D is perhaps TRBD1 (6 bases). The germline CDR1 and CDR2 sequences are MGHDK and SYGVNS. This CDR3 is built from 14 residues. With 3 bases removed from V and 7 bases from J, the gap between germline ends came to 12 bases. The CDR3 nucleotides read TGTGCCAGCAGTGAGGGGGGCTCGGGTGAAAAACTGTTTTTT. This gives the protein CASSEGGSGEKLFF.

This clonotype appeared many times. The chain is built from TRBV5-1 and TRBJ2-5; TRBD1 matches 10 bases. The V gene end was trimmed by 4 bases and the J gene end by 1 base; junction bases not matched to a gene: 7. This CDR3 comprises 16 residues. Germline V gives CDR1 SGHRS, CDR2 YFSETQ. The CDR3 DNA is TGCGCCAGCAGCGACGGACAGGGGGGTCGCCAAGAGACCCAGTACTTC. Translating gives CASSDGQGGRQETQYF.

The V and J genes are TRBV6-2 or TRBV6-3 and TRBJ2-1, with a tentative D call TRBD2 (5 bases). Per the germline V gene, CDR1 is MNHEY and CDR2 is SVGEGT. Between the trimmed V and J ends, which lost 3 bases and 4 bases, there was a span of 19 bases. The CDR3 contains 17 residues. The CDR3 sequence is CASSYNVNRGLYNEQFF. DNA of the CDR3: TGTGCCAGCAGTTATAATGTCAATCGCGGGTTATACAATGAGCAGTTCTTC.

This clonotype was observed a few times. The chain carries TRBV20-1 and TRBJ2-1; D is uncertain. Looked up from germline, CDR1 is DFQATT and CDR2 is SNEGSKA (reference sequence). The CDR3 sequence is 16 residues long. With 3 bases removed from V and 0 bases from J, the gap between germline ends came to 15 bases. The CDR3: CSASSFRADSYNEQFF. CDR3 in DNA: TGCAGTGCTAGCTCCTTCCGTGCGGACTCCTACAATGAGCAGTTCTTC.

This clonotype appeared a few times. The J gene is TRBJ1-2, the V gene TRBV7-9; D call uncertain. There are 11 residues in the CDR3. Looked up from germline, CDR1 is SEHNR and CDR2 is FQNEAQ (reference sequence). The ends were cut back, 5 bases at V and 7 bases at J, with 8 bases in the middle. CDR3 in DNA: TGTGCCAGCAGCCGGATGGGTGGCTACACCTTC. It yields the protein CASSRMGGYTF. Full variable domain (remainder filled in from reference TRBV7-9 and TRBJ1-2): DTGVSQNPRHKITKRGQNVTFRCDPISEHNRLYWYRQTLGQGPEFLTYFQNEAQLEKSRLLSDRFSAERPKGSFSTLEIQRTEQGDSAMYLCASSRMGGYTFGSGTRLTVV.

The chain is built from TRBV6-2 or TRBV6-3 and TRBJ2-1; D not resolved. The CDR3 covers 12 residues. Between the trimmed V and J ends, which lost 4 bases and 6 bases, there was a span of 7 bases. Germline assignment: CDR1 MNHEY and CDR2 SVGEGT. CDR3 nucleotide sequence: TGTGCCAGCAGTTCGAGGATCAATGAGCAGTTCTTC. Its translation: CASSSRINEQFF.

In this sample, this clonotype turned up a few times. The genes are TRBV7-2 and TRBJ2-1, with a tentative D call TRBD2 (5 bases). Trimming shortened V by 1 base and J by 6 bases, and 19 bases separated the two germline ends. The CDR3 totals 17 residues. Germline V CDR1 and CDR2: SGHTA, FQGNSA. The CDR3 region is CASSLVAPGIAGNEQFF. The CDR3 DNA reads TGTGCCAGCAGCTTAGTGGCTCCCGGGATTGCGGGCAATGAGCAGTTCTTC.